The 4 T cell receptor beta chains below all came from one sample that was sequenced in a study of T cell repertoires in cytomegalovirus infection. TCRdb called the reads again in MiXCR, with one record for every CDR3 protein. The sample gives about 920,000 distinct CDR3 sequences, more than 25% of which show up once; over 12% is in the top ten. These receptors lack a known antigen. Sequenced material: cultured CD8+ T cells from PBMCs, taken from culture after CMV antigen stimulation. These receptors were collected from a human donor in good health (CMV status not recorded). Some clones in this sample may be carry-over from other donors' samples.

The chain is built from TRBV5-6 and TRBJ1-2, with D uncertain. The ends were cut back, 4 bases at V and 4 bases at J, with 14 bases in the middle. The CDR3 loop spans 14 amino acids. In germline, CDR1 is SGHDT, CDR2 YYEEEE. The CDR3 DNA is TGTGCCAGCAGCGCAGACAACCCCCGCTATGGCTACACCTTC. Encoded protein: CASSADNPRYGYTF.

This clonotype was detected a few times. The V call is TRBV7-8, the J call TRBJ1-2; the match to TRBD1 covers 9 bases. V lost 5 bases and J lost 4; bases outside the gene matches: 11. The CDR3 spans 16 residues. Germline-derived CDR1 and CDR2 are SGHVS and FQNEAQ. Here the CDR3 reads CASSPDIVDRGYGYTF. The CDR3 DNA reads TGTGCCAGCAGCCCTGACATTGTGGACAGGGGCTATGGCTACACCTTC.

This clonotype was seen ten or more times. The chain is built from TRBV7-6 and TRBJ1-5, with TRBD1 identical over 9 bases. V was clipped by 5 bases and J by 4 bases; unmatched bases: 6. CDR1 SGHVS and CDR2 FNYEAQ come from the germline V gene. The CDR3 extends over 15 amino acids. DNA for the CDR3: TGTGCCAGCAGCCCGGGACAGGGAGCAAATCAGCCCCAGCATTTT. Translated: CASSPGQGANQPQHF.

The rearrangement uses TRBV19 and TRBJ1-1; D perhaps matches TRBD1 (5 bases). Germline CDR1 is LNHDA and CDR2 is SQIVND (reference sequence). The CDR3 runs to 15 residues. Trimming removed 6 bases at V and 3 bases at J, with 17 bases between. CDR3 loop: CASSLVGGTDTEAFF. The CDR3 coding sequence is TGTGCCAGTAGCCTTGTCGGGGGGACCGACACTGAAGCTTTCTTT.